This T cell receptor beta chain was identified in a study of blood T cell repertoires in COVID-19. Study details: Collection of acute and convalescent COVID-19 samples took place in the United States, Italy and Spain. PBMCs, B-cell-depleted T cells, or T cells provided the cDNA or gDNA that made up the material.

Cohort allocation depended upon clinical history that participants reported. The CDR3 has 14 amino acids. Trimming took 4 bases from V and 0 from J; bases not matched to a gene: 1. Original analysis: Cell counts per sample came from amplifying reference gene primers. Profiling relied on immunoSEQ multiplex PCR, and the TCRdb table lists in-frame clones only, not all of them. V and J calls and clone size come straight from that table; D and trimming were deduced from the DNA. Of 160,000 or so clones in the sample, over 70% were seen once. This sequence was found in a middle-aged woman with acute COVID-19. V is TRBV23-1 and J is TRBJ1-1; the match to TRBD1 covers 8 bases. TRBV23-1 is filed as an ORF, its function uncertain. The specimen sequenced was PBMCs or T cells enriched from blood (not recorded which). This chain's CDR3 is CASSRTGMNTEAFF. The CDR3 nucleotides read TGCGCCAGCAGTCGGACAGGGATGAACACTGAAGCTTTCTTT.